Below, 18 T cell receptor beta chains from the same sample are listed, as sequenced in a study of blood T cells in healthy people across ages. It was with a sample-barcoded 5' primer and a J-beta primer mix that a second PCR of about 6 to 12 cycles was run. MiXCR, applied by TCRdb to the 5' RACE reads, yields one record per CDR3 protein. The sample has approximately 1.5 million distinct CDR3 sequences, 30% to 40% seen once. Material: blood. These receptors came from a woman aged 30 to 39 in good health.

The chain carries TRBV2 and TRBJ2-5; no firm D call. The J call may not be correct, given that the DNA end is closer to TRBJ2-7. There are 14 residues in the CDR3. Per germline, CDR1 SNHLY and CDR2 FYNNEI. In nucleotides, the CDR3 is TGTGCCAGCAGGTCCGGGCGCGGATCCTACGAGCAGTACTTC. Protein sequence: CASRSGRGSYEQYF.

This clonotype has more than one count but fewer than ten. V usage is TRBV7-8 and J usage is TRBJ2-3, with 10 bases identical to TRBD2. CDR1 and CDR2 from the germline V gene are SGHVS and FQNEAQ. V was pared by 4 bases and J by 7 bases, with 8 bases of the junction left unmatched. This CDR3 is 15 amino acids long. CDR3 region: CASSSSGGALNTQYF. The CDR3 coding sequence is TGTGCCAGCAGCTCCAGCGGGGGGGCCTTAAATACGCAGTATTTT. The full variable domain, rest sourced from reference TRBV7-8 and TRBJ2-3, is GAGVSQSPRYKVAKRGQDVALRCDPISGHVSLFWYQQALGQGPEFLTYFQNEAQLDKSGLPSDRFFAERPEGSVSTLKIQRTQQEDSAVYLCASSSSGGALNTQYFGPGTRLTVL.

V usage is TRBV4-1 and J usage is TRBJ2-1; no firm D call. CDR3 length equals 14 residues. With 1 base removed from V and 5 bases from J, the gap between germline ends came to 9 bases. Germline V gene sequence: CDR1 MGHRA, CDR2 YSYEKL. The CDR3 region has the DNA TGCGCCAGCAGCCAAGTTGTAGGTCACAATGAGCAGTTCTTC. Its translation: CASSQVVGHNEQFF.

This clonotype was recorded many times. The genes are TRBV7-3 and TRBJ2-1, with D maybe TRBD2 (6 bases). The germline V gene encodes CDR1 SGHTA and CDR2 FQGTGA. V shed 2 bases and J shed 4 bases, with 12 bases lying between them. The CDR3 sequence is 15 residues long. The chain's CDR3 is CASSLGGSPYNEQFF. CDR3 sequence (DNA): TGTGCCAGCAGCTTAGGGGGGAGCCCTTACAATGAGCAGTTCTTC.

This clonotype was detected only a few times. This chain connects TRBV5-4 to TRBJ1-2; D is ambiguous. This CDR3 has 14 residues. Germline CDR1 is SGHNT and CDR2 is YYREEE (reference sequence). V lost 4 bases, J lost 6 bases, and 16 bases lay in between. The CDR3 reads CASSPAGHLDGYTF. CDR3 sequence (DNA): TGTGCCAGCAGCCCGGCCGGGCATTTAGATGGCTACACCTTC. The variable domain in full, completed from reference TRBV5-4 and TRBJ1-2, reads ETGVTQSPTHLIKTRGQQVTLRCSSQSGHNTVSWYQQALGQGPQFIFQYYREEENGRGNFPPRFSGLQFPNYSSELNVNALELDDSALYLCASSPAGHLDGYTFGSGTRLTVV.

The chain has TRBV20-1 and TRBJ1-1; maybe TRBD1 (6 bases). This CDR3 contains 14 residues. Germline CDR1 reads DFQATT; CDR2 reads SNEGSKA (reference sequence). V lost 3 bases to trimming and J lost 1 base, with 12 bases between them. CDR3 in amino acids: CSASPDSSNTEAFF. As DNA, the CDR3 is TGCAGTGCTAGCCCGGACAGCTCGAACACTGAAGCTTTCTTT.

This clonotype was picked up a small number of times. The rearrangement links TRBV5-1 to TRBJ2-7, with 8 bases matching TRBD2. Per germline, CDR1 SGHRS and CDR2 YFSETQ. This CDR3 spans 14 amino acids. Losses at the gene ends were 6 bases for V and 5 bases for J; bases not matched to a gene: 10. The CDR3 DNA reads as TGCGCCAGCATGGGGGGAGCGGGAGACCACGAGCAGTACTTC. Translated: CASMGGAGDHEQYF.

V usage is TRBV20-1 and J usage is TRBJ1-2; no clear D gene. The CDR3 runs 13 residues. V lost 1 base to trimming and J lost 2 bases, with 8 bases between them. Germline CDR1 and CDR2: DFQATT and SNEGSKA (reference sequence). The DNA of the CDR3 is TGCAGTGCTAGAGTAGGAGACAACTATGGCTACACCTTC. This gives the protein CSARVGDNYGYTF.

This clonotype was seen many times. This chain uses TRBV27 with TRBJ2-7, with 10 bases lining up with TRBD2. CDR1 and CDR2 from the germline V gene are MNHEY and SMNVEV (reference sequence). Trimming removed 7 bases from V and 6 bases from J; junction bases left unmatched: 9. The CDR3 consists of 14 residues. The CDR3 region is CASNVAGGDLEQYF. CDR3 nucleotide sequence: TGTGCCAGCAATGTAGCGGGAGGAGACCTCGAGCAGTACTTC.

The CDR3 sequence: CASTAEFGYTF. As DNA, the CDR3 is TGTGCCAGCACCGCAGAATTCGGCTACACCTTC. The chain has TRBV6-1 and TRBJ1-2; D gene ambiguous. Germline CDR1 MNHNS, CDR2 SASEGT. The CDR3 has 11 amino acids. The V gene lost 7 bases and the J gene lost 8 bases, with 11 bases spanning the gap.

This clonotype was recorded a few times. The chain has TRBV20-1 and TRBJ1-6; D not certain. V was trimmed by 1 base and J by 8 bases, leaving 9 bases between them. The CDR3 is 13 residues long. From germline, CDR1 is DFQATT and CDR2 SNEGSKA (reference sequence). CDR3 in DNA: TGCAGTGCTAGAGCGATGGTAGATTCACCCCTCCACTTT. Amino acids: CSARAMVDSPLHF.

This clonotype was seen only a few times. The V call is TRBV9, the J call TRBJ2-7; D possibly matches TRBD1 or TRBD2 (5 bases each). The length of the CDR3 is 13 residues. V was shortened by 0 bases and J by 7 bases, with 11 bases between the two germline ends. CDR1 is SGDLS, CDR2 YYNGEE, per germline. CDR3 coding DNA: TGTGCCAGCAGCGTAGGAGGGGCGGAAGAGCAGTACTTC. Translating gives CASSVGGAEEQYF.

The rearrangement joins TRBV28 to TRBJ2-5; D gene unclear. Germline CDR1 is MDHEN and CDR2 is SYDVKM. This CDR3 spans 14 amino acids. Trimming took off 5 bases at V and 0 bases at J, with 10 bases between the two ends. This chain's CDR3 is CASSLWRNQETQYF. CDR3 DNA: TGTGCCAGCAGTCTCTGGCGAAACCAAGAGACCCAGTACTTC.

This clonotype was counted only a few times. The chain has TRBV11-2 and TRBJ2-3, with 9 nucleotides matching TRBD1. The V gene end was trimmed by 4 bases and the J gene end by 6 bases; junction bases not matched to a gene: 11. The CDR3 contains 16 residues. Germline-derived CDR1 and CDR2 are SGHAT and FQNNGV. CDR3 residues: CASSSLRDRDVDTQYF. The CDR3 bases are TGTGCCAGCAGCTCGCTCCGGGACAGGGACGTGGATACGCAGTATTTT.

The gene calls are TRBV12-3 or TRBV12-4 and TRBJ2-1; 13 nucleotides align to TRBD2. The CDR3 consists of 14 residues. With V trimmed by 7 bases and J by 12 bases, 9 bases remained unmatched. The chain's CDR3 is CASKTGTSGELQFF. CDR3 in DNA: TGTGCCAGCAAGACCGGGACTAGCGGGGAGTTGCAGTTCTTC.

This clonotype was counted only a few times. J is TRBJ2-3 and V is TRBV10-3, with D perhaps matching TRBD1 (5 bases). CDR3 size: 18 residues. Deletions cut 2 bases from V and 4 bases from J, with 22 bases between. Germline CDR1 is ENHRY and CDR2 is SYGVKD. The CDR3: CAISEQGRPYSGPDTQYF. In DNA, the CDR3 is TGTGCCATCAGTGAGCAGGGTCGGCCATACTCAGGTCCAGATACGCAGTATTTT.

This clonotype came up a few times. V usage is TRBV6-1 and J usage is TRBJ2-5; D unresolved. V was trimmed by 0 bases and J by 5 bases, leaving 13 bases between them. The CDR3 is 15 amino acids. Germline V gives CDR1 MNHNS, CDR2 SASEGT. As DNA, the CDR3 is TGTGCCAGCAGTGAAGCGTCAGCCCCCCGCGAGACCCAGTACTTC. This sequence encodes CASSEASAPRETQYF.

The CDR3 loop reads CASRTGAHYGYTF. In DNA form, the CDR3 reads TGTGCCAGCAGGACGGGGGCACACTATGGCTACACCTTC. This rearrangement joins TRBV27 to TRBJ1-2; D is perhaps TRBD1 (6 bases). V lost 6 bases and J 3 bases, leaving 11 bases between the germline ends. In germline, CDR1 is MNHEY, CDR2 SMNVEV (reference sequence). The CDR3 runs 13 residues.